This T cell receptor beta chain originates from a study of blood T cell repertoires in COVID-19. Study context: PBMCs, B-cell-depleted T cells, or T cells provided the cDNA or gDNA that made up the material.

CDR1 SNHLY and CDR2 FYNNEI come from the germline V gene. Trimming stripped 3 bases from V and 4 bases from J, with 3 bases between. The CDR3 runs 11 residues. This clone was seen a few times. Original handling: Counts of nucleated cells, estimated from reference gene primer amplification, were obtained. Profiling relied on immunoSEQ multiplex PCR, and the TCRdb table lists in-frame clones only, not all of them. V and J calls and clone size come straight from that table; D and trimming were deduced from the DNA. In the table there are approximately 140,000 clones, less than 90% of which are singletons. Individuals drawn from 20 to 25 US areas were about 18 to 95 years old.

The sequenced sample was PBMCs or T cells enriched from blood (not recorded which). This sequence originates from a man aged 35-49 years with acute COVID-19. The chain recombines TRBV2 with TRBJ1-2; no firm D call. The CDR3 nucleotides read TGTGCCAGCAGTGACCGCTATGGCTACACCTTC. Its protein is CASSDRYGYTF.